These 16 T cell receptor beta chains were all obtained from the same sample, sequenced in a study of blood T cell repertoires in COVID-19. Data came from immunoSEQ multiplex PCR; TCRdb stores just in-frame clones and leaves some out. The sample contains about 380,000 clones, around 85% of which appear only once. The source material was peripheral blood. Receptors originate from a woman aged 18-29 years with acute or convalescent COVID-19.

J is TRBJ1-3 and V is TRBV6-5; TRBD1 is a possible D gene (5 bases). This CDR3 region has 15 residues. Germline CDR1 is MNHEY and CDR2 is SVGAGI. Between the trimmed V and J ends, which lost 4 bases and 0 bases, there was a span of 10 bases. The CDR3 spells CASSSGIFSGNTIYF. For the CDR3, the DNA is TGTGCCAGCAGTTCAGGGATCTTCTCTGGAAACACCATATATTTT.

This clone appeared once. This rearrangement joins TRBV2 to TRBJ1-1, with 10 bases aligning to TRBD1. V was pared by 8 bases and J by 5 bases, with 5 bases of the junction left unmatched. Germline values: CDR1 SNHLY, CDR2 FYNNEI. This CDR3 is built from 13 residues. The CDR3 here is CASCRDRGTEAFF. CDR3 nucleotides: TGTGCCAGCTGCCGGGACAGGGGAACTGAAGCTTTCTTT.

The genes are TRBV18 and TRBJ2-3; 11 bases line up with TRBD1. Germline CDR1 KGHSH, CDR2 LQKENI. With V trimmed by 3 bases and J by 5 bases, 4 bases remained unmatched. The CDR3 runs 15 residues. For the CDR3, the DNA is TGTGCCAGCTCACCGCCGGGACAGGGGGTAGATACGCAGTATTTT. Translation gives CASSPPGQGVDTQYF.

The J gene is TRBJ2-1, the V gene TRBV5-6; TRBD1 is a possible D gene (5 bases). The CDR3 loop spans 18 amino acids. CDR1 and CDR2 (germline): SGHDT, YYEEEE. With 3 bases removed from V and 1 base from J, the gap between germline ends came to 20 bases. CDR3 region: CASSYGATALGSYNEQFF. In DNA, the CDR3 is TGTGCCAGCAGCTATGGAGCGACAGCTTTGGGATCCTACAATGAGCAGTTCTTC.

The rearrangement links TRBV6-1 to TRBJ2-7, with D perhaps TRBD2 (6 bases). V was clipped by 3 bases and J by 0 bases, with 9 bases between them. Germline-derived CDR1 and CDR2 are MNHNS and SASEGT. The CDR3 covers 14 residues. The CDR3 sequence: CASSDGRASYEQYF. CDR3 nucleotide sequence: TGTGCCAGCAGTGACGGGAGAGCCTCCTACGAGCAGTACTTC.

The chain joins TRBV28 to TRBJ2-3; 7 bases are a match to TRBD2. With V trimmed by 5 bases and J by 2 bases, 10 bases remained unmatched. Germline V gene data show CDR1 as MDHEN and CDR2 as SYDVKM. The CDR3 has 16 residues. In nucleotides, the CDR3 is TGTGCCAGCAGTGACCATGGCGGGGGACTCACAGATACGCAGTATTTT. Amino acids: CASSDHGGGLTDTQYF.

The DNA for the CDR3 is TGTGCCAGCAGCGGCCGCCGGACAGGGGGCAATCAGCCCCAGCATTTT. This translates into CASSGRRTGGNQPQHF. The rearrangement uses TRBV5-8 and TRBJ1-5, with 9 nucleotides matching TRBD1. Looked up from germline, CDR1 is SGHTS and CDR2 is YDEGEE. The CDR3 spans 16 residues. J lost 2 bases, V lost 4 bases, and 7 bases had no gene match.

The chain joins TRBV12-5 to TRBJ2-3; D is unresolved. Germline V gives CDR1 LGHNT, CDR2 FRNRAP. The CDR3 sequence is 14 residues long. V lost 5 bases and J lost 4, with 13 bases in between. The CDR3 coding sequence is TGTGCTAGTGGTCCCCTTCGGGTTCCAGATACGCAGTATTTT. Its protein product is CASGPLRVPDTQYF.

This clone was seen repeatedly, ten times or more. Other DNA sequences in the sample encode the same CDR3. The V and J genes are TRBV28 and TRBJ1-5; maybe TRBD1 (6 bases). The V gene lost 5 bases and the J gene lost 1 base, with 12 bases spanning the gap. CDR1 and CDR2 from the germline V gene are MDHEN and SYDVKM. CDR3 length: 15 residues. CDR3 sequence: CASSLIQGSNQPQHF. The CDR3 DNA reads TGTGCCAGCAGTCTTATACAGGGAAGCAATCAGCCCCAGCATTTT.

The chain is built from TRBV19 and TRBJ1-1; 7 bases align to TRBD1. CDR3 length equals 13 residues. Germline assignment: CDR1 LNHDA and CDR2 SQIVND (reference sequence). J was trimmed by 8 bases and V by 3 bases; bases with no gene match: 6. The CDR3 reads CASSIDRAREAFF. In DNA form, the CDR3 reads TGTGCCAGTAGTATCGACAGGGCCCGGGAAGCTTTCTTT.

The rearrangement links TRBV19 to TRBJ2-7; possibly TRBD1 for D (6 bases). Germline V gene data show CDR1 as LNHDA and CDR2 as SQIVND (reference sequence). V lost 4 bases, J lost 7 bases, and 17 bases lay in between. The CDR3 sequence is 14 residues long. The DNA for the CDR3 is TGTGCCAGTAGTACGACAGGAATTGGCGGGGAGCAGTACTTC. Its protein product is CASSTTGIGGEQYF.

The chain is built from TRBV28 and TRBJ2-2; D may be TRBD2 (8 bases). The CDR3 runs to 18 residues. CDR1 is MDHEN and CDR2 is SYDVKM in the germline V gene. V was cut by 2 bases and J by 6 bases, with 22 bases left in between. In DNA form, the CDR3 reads TGTGCCAGCAGTTTAGGTCAAATCCGACAGGGACTAGCCGGGGAGCTGTTTTTT. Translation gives CASSLGQIRQGLAGELFF.

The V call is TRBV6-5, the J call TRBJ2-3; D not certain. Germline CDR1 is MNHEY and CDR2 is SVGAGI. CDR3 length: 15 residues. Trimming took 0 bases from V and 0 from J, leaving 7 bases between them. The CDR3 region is CASSYSTSSTDTQYF. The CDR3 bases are TGTGCCAGCAGTTACTCGACTTCTAGCACAGATACGCAGTATTTT.

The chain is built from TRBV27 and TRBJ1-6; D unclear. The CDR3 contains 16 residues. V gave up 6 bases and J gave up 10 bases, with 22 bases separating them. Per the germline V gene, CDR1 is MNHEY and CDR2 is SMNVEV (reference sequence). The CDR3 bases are TGTGCCAGCAGGTGGGGAGGGCTTGGTTCTGGATCACCCCTCCACTTT. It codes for CASRWGGLGSGSPLHF.

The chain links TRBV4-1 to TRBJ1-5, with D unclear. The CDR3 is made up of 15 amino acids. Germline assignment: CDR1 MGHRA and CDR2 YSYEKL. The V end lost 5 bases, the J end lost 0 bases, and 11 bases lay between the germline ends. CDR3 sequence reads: CASSKSQVSNQPQHF. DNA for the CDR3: TGCGCCAGCAGCAAAAGCCAGGTTAGCAATCAGCCCCAGCATTTT.

The CDR3 loop reads CASSEARSPRGTGELFF. DNA of the CDR3: TGTGCCAGCAGTGAAGCACGGAGTCCCCGGGGCACCGGGGAGCTGTTTTTT. This chain links TRBV2 with TRBJ2-2; TRBD2 might be the D (5 bases). V was shortened by 0 bases and J by 4 bases, with 15 bases between the two germline ends. Germline V gene data show CDR1 as SNHLY and CDR2 as FYNNEI. CDR3 length: 17 amino acids.